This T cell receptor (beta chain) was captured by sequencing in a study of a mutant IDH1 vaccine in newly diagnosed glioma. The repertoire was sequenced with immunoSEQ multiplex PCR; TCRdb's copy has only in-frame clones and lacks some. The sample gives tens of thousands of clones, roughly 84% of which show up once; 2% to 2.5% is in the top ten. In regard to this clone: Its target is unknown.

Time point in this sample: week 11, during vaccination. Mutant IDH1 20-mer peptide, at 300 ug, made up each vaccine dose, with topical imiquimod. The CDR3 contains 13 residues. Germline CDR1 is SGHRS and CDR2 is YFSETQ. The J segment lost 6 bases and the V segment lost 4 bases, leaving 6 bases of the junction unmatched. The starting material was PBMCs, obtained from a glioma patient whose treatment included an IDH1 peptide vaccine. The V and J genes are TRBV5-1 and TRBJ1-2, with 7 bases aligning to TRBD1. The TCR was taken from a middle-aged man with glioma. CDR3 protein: CASSMQGEHGYTF. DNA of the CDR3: TGCGCCAGCAGCATGCAGGGGGAGCATGGCTACACCTTC.